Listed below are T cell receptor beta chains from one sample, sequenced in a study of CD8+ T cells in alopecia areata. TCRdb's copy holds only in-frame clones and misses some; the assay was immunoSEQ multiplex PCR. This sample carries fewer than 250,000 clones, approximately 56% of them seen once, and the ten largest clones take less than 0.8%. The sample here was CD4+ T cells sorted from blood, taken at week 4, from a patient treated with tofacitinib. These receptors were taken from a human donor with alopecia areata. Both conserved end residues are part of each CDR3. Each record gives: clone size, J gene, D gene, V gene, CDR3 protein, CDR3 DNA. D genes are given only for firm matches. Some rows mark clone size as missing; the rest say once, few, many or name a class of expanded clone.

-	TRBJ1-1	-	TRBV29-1	CSVNAQGKGTEAFF	TGCAGCGTCAACGCCCAGGGTAAGGGCACTGAAGCTTTCTTT
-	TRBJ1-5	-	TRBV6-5	CASRVGSGPQHF	TGTGCCTCCAGGGTGGGGAGCGGGCCCCAGCATTTT
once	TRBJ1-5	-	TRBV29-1	CSVRGHSNQPQHF	TGCAGCGTCCGAGGACATAGCAATCAGCCCCAGCATTTT
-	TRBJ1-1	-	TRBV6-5	CASSVRMNTEAFF	TGTGCCAGCAGTGTCAGAATGAACACTGAAGCTTTCTTT
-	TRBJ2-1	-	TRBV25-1	CASSEYRRHNEQFF	TGTGCCAGCAGTGAATATCGGAGGCACAATGAGCAGTTCTTC
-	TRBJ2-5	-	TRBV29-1	CSVGRGETQYF	TGCAGCGTCGGGCGGGGAGAGACCCAGTACTTC
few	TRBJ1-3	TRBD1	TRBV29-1	CSVRTGVNSGNTIYF	TGCAGCGTGCGGACAGGGGTCAACTCTGGAAACACCATATATTTT
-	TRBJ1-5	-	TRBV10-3	CAIRGTLNQPQHF	TGTGCCATCAGGGGGACACTCAATCAGCCCCAGCATTTT
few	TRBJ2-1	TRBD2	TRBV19	CASRRTSGYNEQFF	TGTGCCAGTAGGAGGACTAGCGGTTACAATGAGCAGTTCTTC
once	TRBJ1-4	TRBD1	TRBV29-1	CSARAGGAHEKLFF	TGCAGCGCCCGGGCAGGGGGCGCCCATGAAAAACTGTTTTTT
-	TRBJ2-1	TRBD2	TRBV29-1	CSGVGLAGTNEQFF	TGCAGCGGGGTGGGACTAGCGGGAACGAATGAGCAGTTCTTC
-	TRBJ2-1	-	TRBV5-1	CASSLNQGRANEQFF	TGCGCCAGCAGCTTGAATCAGGGGAGGGCTAATGAGCAGTTCTTC
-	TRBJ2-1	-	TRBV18	CASSPPGLASNEQFF	TGTGCCAGCTCACCACCTGGTCTAGCGTCCAATGAGCAGTTCTTC
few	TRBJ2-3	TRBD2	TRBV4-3	CASSQGGLSSGDTQYF	TGCGCCAGCAGCCAAGGGGGGTTATCTAGCGGAGATACGCAGTATTTT
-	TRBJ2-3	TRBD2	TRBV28	CASSFPGLAGITDTQYF	TGTGCCAGCAGTTTTCCTGGACTAGCGGGAATCACAGATACGCAGTATTTT
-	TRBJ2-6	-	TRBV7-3	CASSLPGANVLTF	TGTGCCAGCAGCTTACCTGGGGCCAACGTCCTGACTTTC
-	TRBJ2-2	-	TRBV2	CASSEARGNTGELFF	TGTGCCAGCAGTGAAGCTCGGGGGAACACCGGGGAGCTGTTTTTT